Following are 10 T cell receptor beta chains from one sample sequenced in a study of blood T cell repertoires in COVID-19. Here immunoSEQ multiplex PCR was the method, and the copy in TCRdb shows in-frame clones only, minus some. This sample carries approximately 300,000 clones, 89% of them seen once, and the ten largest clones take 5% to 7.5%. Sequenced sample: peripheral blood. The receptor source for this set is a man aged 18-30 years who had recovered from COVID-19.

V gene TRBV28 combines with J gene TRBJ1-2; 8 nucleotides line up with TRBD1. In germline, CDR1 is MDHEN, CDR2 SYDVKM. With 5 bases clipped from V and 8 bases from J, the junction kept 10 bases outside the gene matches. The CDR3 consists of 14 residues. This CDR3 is CASSKVQGARGYTF. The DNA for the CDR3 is TGTGCCAGCAGTAAGGTTCAGGGGGCGCGGGGCTACACCTTC.

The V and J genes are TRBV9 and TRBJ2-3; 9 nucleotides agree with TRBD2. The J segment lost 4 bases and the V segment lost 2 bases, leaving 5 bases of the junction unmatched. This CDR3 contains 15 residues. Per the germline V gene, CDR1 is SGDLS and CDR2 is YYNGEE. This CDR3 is CASSVTAGGPDTQYF. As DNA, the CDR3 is TGTGCCAGCAGCGTGACTGCGGGAGGGCCAGATACGCAGTATTTT.

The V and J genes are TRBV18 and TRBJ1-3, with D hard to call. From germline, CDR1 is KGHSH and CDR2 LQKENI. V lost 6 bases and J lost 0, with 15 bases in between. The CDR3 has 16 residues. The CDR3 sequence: CASSTNDPSSGNTIYF. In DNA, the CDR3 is TGTGCCAGCTCGACAAATGACCCGAGCTCTGGAAACACCATATATTTT.

CDR3 amino acids: CSVDRQGGYGYTF. In DNA, the CDR3 is TGCAGCGTGGACCGACAGGGGGGCTATGGCTACACCTTC. The genes are TRBV29-1 and TRBJ1-2; 9 bases line up with TRBD1. The V and J ends lost 6 bases and 4 bases, in that order; junction bases with no gene match: 6. This CDR3 region has 13 residues. Germline CDR1 is SQVTM and CDR2 is ANQGSEA.

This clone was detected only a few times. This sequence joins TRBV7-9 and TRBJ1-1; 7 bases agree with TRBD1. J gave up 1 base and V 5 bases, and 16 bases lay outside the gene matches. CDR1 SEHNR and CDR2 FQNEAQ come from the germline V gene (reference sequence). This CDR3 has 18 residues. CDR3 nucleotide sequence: TGTGCCAGCAGCCGCTCCTTTCTAGGACAGGCGACGAACACTGAAGCTTTCTTT. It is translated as CASSRSFLGQATNTEAFF. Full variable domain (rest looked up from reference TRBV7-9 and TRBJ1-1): DTGVSQNPRHKITKRGQNVTFRCDPISEHNRLYWYRQTLGQGPEFLTYFQNEAQLEKSRLLSDRFSAERPKGSFSTLEIQRTEQGDSAMYLCASSRSFLGQATNTEAFFGQGTRLTVV.

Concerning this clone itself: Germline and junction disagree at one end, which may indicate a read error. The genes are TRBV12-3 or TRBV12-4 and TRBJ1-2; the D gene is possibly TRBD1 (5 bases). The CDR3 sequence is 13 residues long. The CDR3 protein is CASSLDRYYGYTF. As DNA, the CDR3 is TGTGCCAGCAGCTTAGACAGATACTATGGCTACACCTTC.

The CDR3 nucleotides are TGTGCCAGCAGCGGACAGTGGACCGGGGAGCTGTTTTTT. Translation gives CASSGQWTGELFF. V usage is TRBV9 and J usage is TRBJ2-2; perhaps TRBD1 as D (5 bases). CDR3 size: 13 residues. Trimming removed 3 bases from V and 5 bases from J, with 8 bases in between. In germline, CDR1 is SGDLS, CDR2 YYNGEE.

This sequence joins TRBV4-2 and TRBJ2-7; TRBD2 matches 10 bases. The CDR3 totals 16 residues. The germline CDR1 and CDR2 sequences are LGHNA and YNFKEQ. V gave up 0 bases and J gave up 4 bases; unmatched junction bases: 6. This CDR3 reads CASSQEGLAGAYEQYF. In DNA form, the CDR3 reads TGTGCCAGCAGCCAAGAAGGGCTAGCGGGAGCTTACGAGCAGTACTTC.

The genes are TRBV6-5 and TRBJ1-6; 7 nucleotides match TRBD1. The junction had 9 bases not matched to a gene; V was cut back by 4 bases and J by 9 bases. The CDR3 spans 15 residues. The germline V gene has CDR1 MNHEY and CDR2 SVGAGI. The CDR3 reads CASSSTGTGSSPLHF. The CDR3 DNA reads TGTGCCAGCAGTTCGACAGGGACTGGGAGTTCACCCCTCCACTTT.

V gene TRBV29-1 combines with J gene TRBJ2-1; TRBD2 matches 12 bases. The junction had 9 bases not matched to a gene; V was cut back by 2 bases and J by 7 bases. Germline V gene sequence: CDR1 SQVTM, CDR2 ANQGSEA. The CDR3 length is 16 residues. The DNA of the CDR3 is TGCAGCGTTGAATCTAGCGGGAGGGCTTGGGGGAATGAGCAGTTCTTC. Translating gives CSVESSGRAWGNEQFF.